This record covers a single T cell receptor (beta chain). The entry originates in a study of T-cell reconstitution after alpha-beta-depleted transplantation in children. TCRbeta library preparation incorporated unique molecular identifiers. Each CDR3 protein gets one entry after TCRdb re-called the PCR reads with MiXCR. The sample has around 360,000 distinct CDR3 sequences, about a tenth seen once; the top ten hold around 2.4%. CDR1 is SGDLS and CDR2 is YYNGEE in the germline V gene. This CDR3 region has 13 residues. V dropped 0 bases and J dropped 3 bases, with 4 bases sitting between them. The sequence came from a human donor who donated a stem cell graft to a child with acute lymphoblastic leukemia. The genes are TRBV9 and TRBJ1-5; D ambiguous. Sequencing was performed on PBMCs from the stem cell graft donor, taken from the stem cell graft. CDR3 nucleotide sequence: TGTGCCAGCAGCGTAGATATCAATCAGCCCCAGCATTTT. It is translated as CASSVDINQPQHF.